This TCR beta chain was recovered during a study of regulatory T cells in long-lasting Graves disease. Study-level background: Disease was considered persistent Graves' disease after over 5 years of antithyroid drugs (with positive TSH receptor antibodies).

The time point: persistent/refractory GD, antithyroid drugs over 5 years with positive TRAb. RNA extracted from PBMCs served as the sequencing template. Those enrolled as patients came out of an endocrinology department in Xi'an, China. Construction of the TCR beta libraries employed iRepertoire HTBI primers in conjunction with Arm-PCR of CDR3 regions. TCRdb fed the multiplex PCR reads into MiXCR, producing one record per CDR3 protein. The sample records roughly 450,000 distinct CDR3 sequences, about a fifth being singletons. The CDR3 is 15 amino acids. Per the germline V gene, CDR1 is MNHEY and CDR2 is SMNVEV (reference sequence). Trimming cost V 7 bases and J 3 bases, with 16 bases left between them. This clonotype was seen only a few times. Its antigen is not identified. General study points: There were preferences for TRBV28, TRBJ1-2 and TRBJ2-5 in persistent disease.

The chain combines TRBV27 with TRBJ2-4; D call uncertain. The sample consisted of peripheral blood mononuclear cells (PBMCs), taken when the disease was refractory, from a patient treated with antithyroid drugs. This clonotype was obtained from a female donor with Graves disease. As DNA, the CDR3 is TGTGCCAGCATGCCGAACAGAGACCTCAAAAACATTCAGTACTTC. Translating gives CASMPNRDLKNIQYF.